The 9 T cell receptor beta chains below come from one sample, sequenced in a study of beta chain features in type 1 diabetes. Study-wide results and limits: Researchers report that Type 1 diabetes patients had moderately but significantly shorter TCRB CDR3s across all four CD4+ subsets.

All of the isolated RNA was reverse transcribed, so expressed TCRB transcripts were sequenced. TCRdb's copy holds only in-frame clones and misses some; the assay was immunoSEQ multiplex PCR. The sample has more than 250,000 clones; just over 20% are singletons. No cognate antigen is known for these TCRs. Sequencing used naive CD4+ T cells from blood. All receptors derive from a woman in her forties with type 1 diabetes.

The chain has TRBV29-1 and TRBJ2-7, with D possibly TRBD2 on 6 matching bases. The ends were cut back, 7 bases at V and 4 bases at J, with 17 bases in the middle. CDR1 SQVTM and CDR2 ANQGSEA come from the germline V gene. The CDR3 sequence is 13 residues long. The CDR3 region has the DNA TGCAGCGCTGCCGGGACCGCGGGATACGAGCAGTACTTC. Its translation is CSAAGTAGYEQYF.

V is TRBV29-1 and J is TRBJ1-1; D gene uncertain. Germline values: CDR1 SQVTM, CDR2 ANQGSEA. V lost 7 bases and J lost 11, with 17 bases in between. The CDR3 runs 11 residues. DNA for the CDR3: TGCAGCGAAGAGACCGGGTTCGGGGCTTTCTTT. Its protein product is CSEETGFGAFF.

In this sample, this clone turned up a few times. The CDR3 region is CASSFGLFNEQFF. CDR3 in DNA: TGTGCCAGCAGCTTTGGACTCTTCAATGAGCAGTTCTTC. The genes are TRBV5-4 and TRBJ2-1; possibly TRBD2 for D (5 bases). V lost 2 bases and J 6 bases, leaving 9 bases between the germline ends. Germline V lookup: CDR1 SGHNT, CDR2 YYREEE (reference sequence). The CDR3 is 13 amino acids.

This chain links TRBV28 with TRBJ2-5, with a tentative D call TRBD2 (5 bases). Germline assignment: CDR1 MDHEN and CDR2 SYDVKM. Trimming cost V 8 bases and J 5 bases, with 21 bases left between them. This CDR3 has 15 residues. The CDR3 loop reads CASQDGPERGETQYF. CDR3 bases: TGTGCCAGCCAGGATGGCCCGGAGAGAGGGGAGACCCAGTACTTC. Full variable domain (rest looked up from reference TRBV28 and TRBJ2-5): DVKVTQSSRYLVKRTGEKVFLECVQDMDHENMFWYRQDPGLGLRLIYFSYDVKMKEKGDIPEGYSVSREKKERFSLILESASTNQTSMYLCASQDGPERGETQYFGPGTRLLVL.

This clone was observed once. The chain links TRBV9 to TRBJ1-5; a possible D gene is TRBD1 (6 bases). V lost 5 bases to trimming and J lost 9 bases, with 15 bases between them. Germline values: CDR1 SGDLS, CDR2 YYNGEE. The CDR3 runs 13 residues. CDR3 in DNA: TGTGCCAGCAGTAGGGACACTCAAGGGCCCCAGCATTTT. It yields the protein CASSRDTQGPQHF.

CDR3 nucleotide sequence: TGTGCCAGCAGCCGTGACGGAGGGGAATCACCCCTCCACTTT. Encoded protein: CASSRDGGESPLHF. V gene TRBV5-4 combines with J gene TRBJ1-6; weak D call: TRBD1 (5 bases). Trimming cost V 4 bases and J 10 bases, with 15 bases left between them. Germline values: CDR1 SGHNT, CDR2 YYREEE (reference sequence). This CDR3 is built from 14 residues.

J is TRBJ2-2 and V is TRBV7-3; no reliable D call. The CDR3 covers 15 residues. The V gene's germline CDR1 is SGHTA and CDR2 FQGTGA. V was pared by 2 bases and J by 3 bases, with 10 bases between. The CDR3 DNA sequence: TGTGCCAGCAGCTTATTTCCCCGAGACACCGGGGAGCTGTTTTTT. Translating gives CASSLFPRDTGELFF.

The chain combines TRBV9 with TRBJ2-7, with a weak D call TRBD1 (6 bases). This CDR3 is built from 12 residues. CDR1 and CDR2 (germline): SGDLS, YYNGEE. V dropped 0 bases and J dropped 7 bases, with 8 bases sitting between them. The DNA for the CDR3 is TGTGCCAGCAGCGTAGAAAGGGGGGAGCAGTACTTC. It is translated as CASSVERGEQYF.

This clone was counted only a few times. The chain links TRBV5-4 to TRBJ1-6; 10 nucleotides match TRBD1. V gave up 4 bases and J gave up 7 bases; unmatched junction bases: 8. CDR1 is SGHNT and CDR2 is YYREEE in the germline V gene (reference sequence). There are 16 residues in the CDR3. CDR3 region: CASSGLGTGENSPLHF. CDR3 DNA: TGTGCCAGCAGCGGACTAGGGACAGGGGAAAATTCACCCCTCCACTTT.